This entry concerns a single T cell receptor beta chain. Its antigen remains unidentified. This sample was included in a study of CD4 T cells in relation to SARS-CoV-2 and coronaviruses. Study background: Shared crossreactive spike epitopes were mapped to their HLA restriction. General study findings and limits: Crossreactivity was assessed only for spike protein, not other viral proteins. In 55% to 75% of donors, memory CD4+ clonotypes crossrecognized SARS-CoV-2 and at least one common cold coronavirus spike. Monoreactive clones expanded significantly more to SARS-CoV-2 than crossreactive clones did.

Germline CDR1 and CDR2: SGHDT and YYEEEE. V lost 2 bases and J 0 bases, leaving 12 bases between the germline ends. The CDR3 is 16 residues long. CD4+ T cells from unexposed donors were obtained before the COVID-19 pandemic (2011-2018). Clones were sequenced by immunoSEQ multiplex PCR, and TCRdb holds only the in-frame ones, with some missing. The table includes 60,000 or so clones, approximately 94% detected once. This receptor was taken from a human donor in good health. The sample consisted of naive CD4+ T cells from PBMCs. The subset was: naive CD4+ T cells isolated by negative enrichment. This chain uses TRBV5-6 with TRBJ1-3; TRBD1 might be the D (6 bases). CDR3 in amino acids: CASSLQGLISGNTIYF. CDR3 in DNA: TGTGCCAGCAGCTTACAGGGTCTCATCTCTGGAAACACCATATATTTT.